This TCR beta chain was observed in a study of T cell repertoires in cytomegalovirus infection. The overall study: Recently described HLA-C-restricted plus well-studied HLA-B-restricted CMV epitopes were used. The public TCR beta signatures pointed to both CMV infection and matching HLA type.

TCRdb reanalysed the reads using MiXCR and keeps one entry per CDR3 protein. The sample comprises approximately 300,000 distinct CDR3 sequences, approximately 25% of which are singletons, and approximately 12% rests with the top ten. Study-level findings and limits: Ex vivo, HLA-C-restricted CMV-specific TCR beta clonotypes prevailed over the rest of the response. Summed frequency of public TCR beta families distinguished CMV carriers with the relevant HLA.

As to this clonotype: Its target is not known.

The CDR3 totals 14 residues. V was pared by 7 bases and J by 4 bases, with 14 bases between. Sequencing was performed on cultured PBMCs, taken from culture after CMV antigen stimulation. This chain connects TRBV12-3 or TRBV12-4 to TRBJ1-5; weak D call: TRBD1 (6 bases). This TCR came from a human donor in good health (CMV status not recorded). Some clones in this sample may be carry-over from other donors' samples. DNA of the CDR3: TGTGCCAGCACCGAAGGGGGTTGGAATCAGCCCCAGCATTTT. This codes for CASTEGGWNQPQHF.